Included here is one TCR beta chain sequence, with context. The method was immunoSEQ multiplex PCR; TCRdb's version includes in-frame clones alone and lacks a portion of them. The sample yields 3,000 to 4,000 clones, roughly 70% seen once. The sample comes from a study of immune evolution from preneoplasia to lung adenocarcinoma. CDR1 and CDR2 (germline): SGHTA, FQGNSA. The V gene lost 5 bases and the J gene lost 1 base, with 11 bases spanning the gap. This CDR3 region has 14 residues. Sequencing was performed on FFPE lung adenocarcinoma in situ tissue. V usage is TRBV7-2 and J usage is TRBJ1-1, with D tentatively TRBD1 (5 bases). The clonotype originates from a person aged 55-79 years with lung adenocarcinoma. The CDR3 loop is CASSVGTANTEAFF. CDR3 DNA: TGTGCCAGCAGCGTCGGGACGGCGAACACTGAAGCTTTCTTT.